This TCR beta chain originates from a study of blood T cell repertoires in COVID-19. Background on the study: Donors in the United States, Italy and Spain gave samples during acute or convalescent COVID-19. From T cells, B-cell-depleted T cells, or PBMCs came the material, which was cDNA or gDNA.

The CDR3 totals 15 residues. Germline-derived CDR1 and CDR2 are LNHDA and SQIVND (reference sequence). Between the trimmed V and J ends, which lost 5 bases and 2 bases, there was a span of 13 bases. Under the authors' procedure: Scientists estimated how many nucleated cells there were by amplifying reference gene primers. The method was immunoSEQ multiplex PCR; TCRdb's version includes in-frame clones alone and lacks a portion of them. That table furnishes V, J and clone size, whereas the DNA furnished D and trimming. The data show fewer than 250,000 clones, 80% seen once. The rearrangement joins TRBV19 to TRBJ2-1; tentative D call: TRBD1 (5 bases). The clonotype was recovered from a man between 60 and 70 years old with acute or convalescent COVID-19. The specimen was peripheral blood. CDR3 coding DNA: TGTGCCAGTAGTGTCCAGGGTCTTCCCTACAATGAGCAGTTCTTC. This gives the protein CASSVQGLPYNEQFF.